This T cell receptor (beta chain) is drawn from a study of blood T cell repertoires in COVID-19. V lost 6 bases to trimming and J lost 0 bases, with 21 bases between them. The length of the CDR3 is 18 residues. Per germline, CDR1 MNHEY and CDR2 SMNVEV (reference sequence). Sequencing used immunoSEQ multiplex PCR; TCRdb keeps in-frame clones, though not all of them. The table shows some 270,000 clones, with approximately 85% occurring only once. The sequencing sample was made of peripheral blood. The chain couples TRBV27 to TRBJ2-1; no clear D. This clonotype was obtained from a human donor with COVID-19, enrolled during active disease. The donor label of this sample is uncertain. The CDR3 DNA follows: TGTGCCAGCAGGCCCCAACCAACTTCGCGGCGCTCCTACAATGAGCAGTTCTTC. Its translation is CASRPQPTSRRSYNEQFF.